This T cell receptor (beta chain) stems from a study of CD8 T cells in Susac syndrome. After extraction with the RNeasy kit, roughly 0.5 to 1 ug of the RNA was reverse transcribed using random hexamers. TCR beta CDR3 was amplified by immunoSEQ multiplex PCR. This amplification extended across 54 Vbeta and 13 Jbeta segments. TCRdb called the immunoSEQ multiplex PCR reads again in MiXCR, with one record for every CDR3 protein. The table shows some 210,000 distinct CDR3 sequences, with around 93% occurring only once. The recently defined diagnostic criteria for definite or probable disease were met by the Susac syndrome patients. As to this clonotype: Its cognate antigen is unknown.

Study-wide findings and caveats: In Susac syndrome, CD4+ T cell repertoires lacked any clonal expansion.

The sequence derives from a human donor with Susac syndrome. Sample: CD4+ T cells from PBMCs.

As DNA, the CDR3 is TGTGCCAGCTCACCAGGGAGCCGGGAAGCTTTCTTT. Translation: CASSPGSREAFF. J is TRBJ1-1 and V is TRBV18, with unresolved D. Trimming took 2 bases from V and 8 from J, leaving 9 bases between them. CDR3 size: 12 residues. Germline CDR1 reads KGHSH; CDR2 reads LQKENI.